The 17 T cell receptor beta chains listed next were all sequenced from one sample in a study of cytomegalovirus exposure and HLA in healthy donors. PCR amplification relied on 60 Vbeta primers (plus 13 Jbeta primers). Only in-frame clones appear in the TCRdb table, and some are missing; sequencing was by immunoSEQ multiplex PCR. The sample lists 100,000 to 120,000 clones, 76% occurring once. Sequenced material: PBMCs. These receptor sequences come from a man aged 25 to 40 in good health and CMV-seropositive.

The genes are TRBV6-5 and TRBJ2-7, with a weak D call TRBD2 (6 bases). This CDR3 has 11 amino acids. Germline CDR1 MNHEY, CDR2 SVGAGI. Trimming left V 5 bases short and J 7 bases short, with 9 bases between. For the CDR3, the DNA is TGTGCCAGCAGTAGACTAGGGGAGCAGTACTTC. It translates to CASSRLGEQYF.

The V and J genes are TRBV5-4 and TRBJ1-1; D is unresolved. The CDR3 has 15 amino acids. The V and J ends lost 4 bases and 6 bases respectively, with 19 bases between them. CDR1 and CDR2 (germline): SGHNT, YYREEE (reference sequence). CDR3 DNA sequence: TGTGCCAGCAGCATGGGCTTCGGGGATAGTCCTGAAGCTTTCTTT. This translates into CASSMGFGDSPEAFF. The full variable domain, its missing parts supplied by reference TRBV5-4 and TRBJ1-1, is ETGVTQSPTHLIKTRGQQVTLRCSSQSGHNTVSWYQQALGQGPQFIFQYYREEENGRGNFPPRFSGLQFPNYSSELNVNALELDDSALYLCASSMGFGDSPEAFFGQGTRLTVV.

The chain uses TRBV29-1 and TRBJ2-7; D may be TRBD2 (6 bases). The CDR3 loop spans 13 amino acids. Per germline, CDR1 SQVTM and CDR2 ANQGSEA. The ends were cut back, 4 bases at V and 6 bases at J, with 16 bases in the middle. CDR3 bases: TGCAGCGTTGGGGGGGTCCTCGGGATCGAGCAGTACTTC. Residues: CSVGGVLGIEQYF.

The V gene is TRBV27, the J gene TRBJ2-3, with 8 positions matching TRBD2. The CDR3 runs 15 residues. The germline V gene encodes CDR1 MNHEY and CDR2 SMNVEV (reference sequence). With 4 bases clipped from V and 1 base from J, the junction kept 4 bases outside the gene matches. CDR3 DNA sequence: TGTGCCAGCAGTTCCCATAGCGGGGGCACAGATACGCAGTATTTT. Protein: CASSSHSGGTDTQYF.

This clone turned up a few times. The gene calls are TRBV5-1 and TRBJ2-5; 8 bases match TRBD1. Gene TRBJ2-7 matches the end of the DNA better, so the J call may be wrong. The CDR3 contains 13 residues. Germline V lookup: CDR1 SGHRS, CDR2 YFSETQ. The CDR3 nucleotides read TGCGCCAGCACACAGGACAGGGATTACGAGCAGTACTTC. Translation gives CASTQDRDYEQYF.

The V call is TRBV10-1, the J call TRBJ2-7, with a tentative D call TRBD1 (5 bases). The CDR3 is 14 residues long. V lost 6 bases and J 3 bases, leaving 15 bases between the germline ends. Germline V gene sequence: CDR1 WNHNN, CDR2 SYGVQD (reference sequence). CDR3 DNA sequence: TGCGCCAGCAGCCAAACGACAGACCTCTACGAGCAGTACTTC. Its translation is CASSQTTDLYEQYF.

The chain links TRBV10-3 to TRBJ1-3, with a weak D call TRBD1 (5 bases). CDR3 length equals 12 residues. V was trimmed by 6 bases and J by 11 bases, leaving 14 bases between them. CDR1 and CDR2 from the germline V gene are ENHRY and SYGVKD. This chain's CDR3 is CAIRTAAGPIYF. Written as DNA, the CDR3 is TGTGCCATCAGGACAGCAGCGGGTCCCATATATTTT.

This clone was seen a handful of times. This rearrangement joins TRBV6-1 to TRBJ2-3; the D gene is possibly TRBD1 (6 bases). The CDR3 length is 15 residues. Trimming left V 2 bases short and J 1 base short, with 10 bases between. Germline CDR1 is MNHNS and CDR2 is SASEGT. CDR3: CASSEQGKGTDTQYF. The CDR3 nucleotides read TGTGCCAGCAGTGAACAGGGGAAAGGCACAGATACGCAGTATTTT.

The chain has TRBV7-2 and TRBJ2-1; TRBD1 agrees at 8 bases. Per germline, CDR1 SGHTA and CDR2 FQGNSA. The junction had 10 bases not matched to a gene; V was cut back by 4 bases and J by 8 bases. This CDR3 spans 15 amino acids. CDR3 in amino acids: CASSSSSTGADEQFF. CDR3 nucleotide sequence: TGTGCCAGCAGCTCCTCATCGACAGGGGCGGATGAGCAGTTCTTC. Filled out from reference TRBV7-2 and TRBJ2-1, the complete variable domain reads GAGVSQSPSNKVTEKGKDVELRCDPISGHTALYWYRQSLGQGLEFLIYFQGNSAPDKSGLPSDRFSAERTGGSVSTLTIQRTQQEDSAVYLCASSSSSTGADEQFFGPGTRLTVL.

The chain joins TRBV9 to TRBJ2-1, with 9 bases that match TRBD1. V dropped 4 bases and J dropped 10; count of bases not matched to a gene: 9. This CDR3 has 14 amino acids. The V gene's germline CDR1 is SGDLS and CDR2 YYNGEE. Here the CDR3 reads CASSPSGTGYEQFF. In DNA form, the CDR3 reads TGTGCCAGCAGCCCATCCGGGACAGGGTACGAGCAGTTCTTC.

The chain combines TRBV4-3 with TRBJ1-4, with 12 nucleotides matching TRBD1. Unmatched junction bases numbered 6, after V lost 2 bases and J lost 2 bases. CDR1 is LGHNA and CDR2 is YSLEER in the germline V gene. The CDR3 has 18 amino acids. CDR3 in DNA: TGCGCCAGCAGCCAACTTACCGGGACAGGGGGCACTAATGAAAAACTGTTTTTT. Its protein is CASSQLTGTGGTNEKLFF.

The rearrangement links TRBV19 to TRBJ2-4; TRBD2 matches 10 bases. The CDR3 covers 19 residues. Germline V gives CDR1 LNHDA, CDR2 SQIVND (reference sequence). With V trimmed by 1 base and J by 0 bases, 9 bases remained unmatched. Here the CDR3 reads CASSIGALAGSLAKNIQYF. In DNA form, the CDR3 reads TGTGCCAGTAGTATAGGTGCACTAGCGGGGTCCCTAGCCAAAAACATTCAGTACTTC.

This clone has only a few counts. The CDR3 here is CASSAGHGNQPQHF. The CDR3 coding sequence is TGTGCCAGCAGCGCCGGACATGGGAATCAGCCCCAGCATTTT. The rearrangement uses TRBV7-2 and TRBJ1-5, with D tentatively TRBD1 (5 bases). Germline V lookup: CDR1 SGHTA, CDR2 FQGNSA. Trimming took off 5 bases at V and 4 bases at J, with 12 bases between the two ends. The CDR3 totals 14 residues.

The chain is built from TRBV7-2 and TRBJ1-5; no reliable D call. The germline V gene encodes CDR1 SGHTA and CDR2 FQGNSA. Trimming cost V 1 base and J 1 base, with 5 bases left between them. This CDR3 has 14 amino acids. The CDR3 spells CASSLVASNQPQHF. CDR3 coding DNA: TGTGCCAGCAGCTTAGTTGCGAGCAATCAGCCCCAGCATTTT.

CDR3 sequence reads: CASTGPEETQYF. CDR3 bases: TGTGCCAGCACAGGGCCTGAAGAGACCCAGTACTTC. The genes are TRBV2 and TRBJ2-5; maybe TRBD1 (5 bases). Trimming removed 7 bases at V and 3 bases at J, with 9 bases between. Germline V gene lookup returns CDR1 SNHLY and CDR2 FYNNEI. The CDR3 covers 12 residues.

The chain carries TRBV2 and TRBJ1-4; TRBD1 matches at 8 bases. The CDR3 is 14 amino acids. CDR1 is SNHLY and CDR2 is FYNNEI in the germline V gene. The ends lost 6 bases at V and 6 bases at J; junction bases unmatched: 6. CDR3 region: CASSWTGRDEKLFF. The DNA of the CDR3 is TGTGCCAGCAGCTGGACAGGGAGAGATGAAAAACTGTTTTTT. Full variable domain (outside the CDR3, taken from reference TRBV2 and TRBJ1-4): EPEVTQTPSHQVTQMGQEVILRCVPISNHLYFYWYRQILGQKVEFLVSFYNNEISEKSEIFDDQFSVERPDGSNFTLKIRSTKLEDSAMYFCASSWTGRDEKLFFGSGTQLSVL.

The rearrangement links TRBV30 to TRBJ2-3, with D perhaps matching TRBD2 (6 bases). The CDR3 runs to 16 residues. The germline CDR1 and CDR2 sequences are GTSNPN and SVGIG (reference sequence). Trimming took off 2 bases at V and 0 bases at J, with 15 bases between the two ends. The CDR3: CAWSSPWDSSTDTQYF. The CDR3 DNA is TGTGCCTGGAGTTCCCCCTGGGACTCTAGCACAGATACGCAGTATTTT.